The rows below give T cell receptor beta chains drawn from one sample of a study of human T cells and chemical hapten exposure. TCRdb reprocessed the RACE reads via MiXCR and lists one record per CDR3 protein. In the table there are under 55,000 distinct CDR3 sequences, 9.9% of which are singletons. The starting material was whole blood, obtained in connection with sensitization to the hapten diphenylcyclopropenone (DPC). These receptor sequences come from a woman between 40 and 50 years old with alopecia areata. Some clones in this sample may be carry-over from other donors' samples. The CDR3 runs from the conserved cysteine through the conserved F or W.

j_call,v_call,cdr3_aa
TRBJ1-2,TRBV6-5,CATFSGLYGYTF
TRBJ2-1,TRBV20-1,CSAPVIMGGYNEQFF
TRBJ2-5,TRBV7-2,CASSLSGPLRETQYF
TRBJ1-1,TRBV6-1,CASSELGVEAFF
TRBJ1-1,TRBV7-6,CASSLFAAGNTEAFF
TRBJ2-1,TRBV7-6,CASSFGGPGNEQFF
TRBJ2-7,TRBV20-1,CSARTSGGYEQYF
TRBJ1-6,TRBV9,CASSVEGGASPLHF
TRBJ2-7,TRBV4-2,CASSQEGHRGEQYF
TRBJ2-1,TRBV30,CAWSRGGRFNEQFF
TRBJ2-1,TRBV6-1,CASSPGLPAYNEQFF
TRBJ2-7,TRBV29-1,CSVGGQGSYEQYF
TRBJ1-3,TRBV28,CASSFAGQGAGNTIYF
TRBJ2-7,TRBV11-1,CASSLPGTDYEQYF
TRBJ2-1,TRBV4-3,CASSQVGAEQFF
TRBJ1-1,TRBV3-1,CAIGGLGTEAFF
TRBJ2-7,TRBV7-9,CASSPGTGVFYEQYF
TRBJ2-5,TRBV3-1,CASSHGTSAELYQETQYF
TRBJ1-1,TRBV11-1,CASSLRSENTEAFF
TRBJ1-1,TRBV18,CASSPLQKKNTEAFF
TRBJ2-3,TRBV24-1,CAPLGRGRGADTQYF
TRBJ2-7,TRBV4-1,CASSQELEAGAPYEQYF
TRBJ2-3,TRBV7-2,CASSWGSGGTDTQYF
TRBJ2-3,TRBV5-4,CASRPGAATDTQYF
TRBJ1-1,TRBV6-1,CASSEWQMNTEAFF
TRBJ1-1,TRBV7-3,CASAVSNTEAFF
TRBJ2-1,TRBV3-1,CASVREPGLESLNEQFF
TRBJ1-2,TRBV6-5,CASSRQSFHGYTF
TRBJ1-1,TRBV11-2,CASSFGAGRGLNTEAFF
TRBJ2-7,TRBV5-4,CASELAGVYEQYF
TRBJ2-1,TRBV18,CASSSGDRYNEQFF
TRBJ1-6,TRBV7-8,CASSLRAQTLHF
TRBJ2-5,TRBV29-1,CSVEGDRAAQTQYF
TRBJ1-1,TRBV18,CASSPTDRVSNTEAFF
TRBJ2-3,TRBV9,CASSHDGAHRDTQYF
TRBJ2-5,TRBV14,CASSQDNAYQYF
TRBJ2-7,TRBV7-9,CASSPRVPEQYF
TRBJ2-3,TRBV5-5,CASSSNRPGTGFISTDTQYF
TRBJ2-2,TRBV9,CASRETGANTGELFF
TRBJ2-6,TRBV6-4,CASSDVTGQGANVLTF
TRBJ2-3,TRBV5-1,CASSSTGTSGGKDTQYF
TRBJ1-1,TRBV12-3/TRBV12-4,CASITTGMNTEAFF
TRBJ2-7,TRBV7-9,CASSGSYERYF
TRBJ2-4,TRBV12-3/TRBV12-4,CASSPRLNIQYF